Listed below are T cell receptor beta chains from one sample, sequenced in a study of T cell changes during pregnancy in multiple sclerosis. Sequenced by immunoSEQ multiplex PCR; TCRdb stores in-frame clones only, minus some. This sample has 88,000 or so clones, with about 90% found just once. The sample here was peripheral blood, taken before pregnancy. These TCRs come from a female donor with multiple sclerosis, enrolled in a pregnancy study. Each CDR3 is given with its conserved first and last residue. Fields, in order: CDR3 length, V gene, CDR3 protein.

16 | TRBV7-9 | CASSLAGTGEKTEAFF
14 | TRBV7-6 | CASSLAGVRETQYF
14 | TRBV28 | CASRQGGSDPTPFF
14 | TRBV29-1 | CSATLGQGNTEAFF
12 | TRBV14 | CASSPSGNEQFF
15 | TRBV5-6 | CASSFRDRVNYGYTF
16 | TRBV7-9 | CASSLALRTGGYEQYF
14 | TRBV6-1 | CASSEGQGADTQYF
18 | TRBV9 | CASSVEGRADHIPDTQYF
12 | TRBV7-2 | CASSFPDGTADF
15 | TRBV7-2 | CASSDRQGAVYEQYF
16 | TRBV6-6 | CASSYPGQNSGNTIYF
18 | TRBV18 | CASSPSRDSTAGVDTQYF
17 | TRBV28 | CASSYRGGDSRNQPQHF
13 | TRBV27 | CASSYHGQETQYF
14 | TRBV5-1 | CASSVGTVNEKLFF
16 | TRBV9 | CASSLLDRVRSTEAFF
15 | TRBV30 | CAWSHMTGGNTEAFF